This T cell receptor beta chain originates from a study of blood T cell repertoires in COVID-19. Study details: The United States, Italy and Spain provided the acute and convalescent COVID-19 samples.

Clones were sequenced by immunoSEQ multiplex PCR, and TCRdb holds only the in-frame ones, with some missing. The sample has fewer than 500,000 clones; about 87% are singletons. The CDR3 loop spans 12 amino acids. Trimming removed 4 bases from V and 4 bases from J; junction bases left unmatched: 2. CDR1 and CDR2 from the germline V gene are SQVTM and ANQGSEA. This clonotype was sampled from a man aged 30-40 years who had recovered from COVID-19. The chain combines TRBV29-1 with TRBJ2-3; TRBD1 matches 7 bases. Sequenced: PBMCs or T cells enriched from blood (not recorded which). For the CDR3, the DNA is TGCAGCGTTGTAGGGGGCTCAGATACGCAGTATTTT. Translation gives CSVVGGSDTQYF.